This T cell receptor (beta chain) was documented in a study of T-cell reconstitution after alpha-beta-depleted transplantation in children. The CDR3 spans 12 residues. From germline, CDR1 is ENHRY and CDR2 SYGVKD. Trimming removed 0 bases from V and 3 bases from J, with 2 bases in between. TCRbeta library preparation incorporated unique molecular identifiers. TCRdb ran MiXCR on the PCR reads and lists one entry per CDR3 protein. The data show more than 500,000 distinct CDR3 sequences, over 10% seen once. This clonotype was seen many times. The sequencing here drew on PBMCs, mostly from graft donor cells, taken 180 days after TCRalphabeta/CD19-depleted stem cell transplant. This chain uses TRBV10-3 with TRBJ2-5, with D uncertain. This clonotype was obtained from a female patient aged 2-10 years who had a stem cell transplant for aplastic anemia, so the T cells may come from the graft donor. The CDR3: CAISESKETQYF. The CDR3 DNA follows: TGTGCCATCAGTGAGTCGAAAGAGACCCAGTACTTC.